Reported below is one T cell receptor beta chain. Its specificity is unknown. The CDR3 is 15 amino acids. Germline-derived CDR1 and CDR2 are SGHRS and YFSETQ. Unmatched junction bases numbered 8, after V lost 4 bases and J lost 3 bases. These data are taken from a study of shared clonotypes between healthy human individuals. Points from the study as a whole: Some naive CD4 clonotypes, around 4.9%, turned up in common across several donors.

Sequencing used immunoSEQ multiplex PCR; TCRdb keeps in-frame clones, though not all of them. The data hold 2,100,000 or so clones, with roughly 95% observed a single time. The sequence was collected from a young man in good health. The sample was naive CD4+ T cells sorted from blood. This sample's subset: CD45RA+ positively selected. This sequence joins TRBV5-1 and TRBJ1-1, with 8 bases that match TRBD1. CDR3 in DNA: TGCGCCAGCAGCGGATCAGGGGGCGGTGACACTGAAGCTTTCTTT. As protein: CASSGSGGGDTEAFF.